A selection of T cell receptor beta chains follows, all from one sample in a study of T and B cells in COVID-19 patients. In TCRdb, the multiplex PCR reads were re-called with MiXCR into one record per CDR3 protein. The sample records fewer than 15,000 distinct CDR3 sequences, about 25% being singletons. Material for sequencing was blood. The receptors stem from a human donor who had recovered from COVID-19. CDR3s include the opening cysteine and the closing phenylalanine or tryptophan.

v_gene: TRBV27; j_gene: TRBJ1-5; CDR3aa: CASSPILGPLRELNQPQHF
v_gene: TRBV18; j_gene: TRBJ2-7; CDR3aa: CASSPPNGFYEQYF
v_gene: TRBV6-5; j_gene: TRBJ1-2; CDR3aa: CASSYSAVNDGYTF
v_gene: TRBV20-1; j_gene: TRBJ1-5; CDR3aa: CSARALDRRLNQPQHF
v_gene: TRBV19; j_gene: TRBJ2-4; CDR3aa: CASREQRAKNIQYF
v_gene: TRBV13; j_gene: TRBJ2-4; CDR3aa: CASSFGGAKNIQYF
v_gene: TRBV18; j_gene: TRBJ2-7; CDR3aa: CASSPRLAGLYEQYF
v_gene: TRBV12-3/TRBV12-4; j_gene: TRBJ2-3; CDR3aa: CATIAGGVSTDTQYF
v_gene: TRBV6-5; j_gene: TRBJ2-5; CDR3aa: CASSYTWTSGTSQETQYF
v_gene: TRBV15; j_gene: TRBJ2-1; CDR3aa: CATSRVGRVGNEQFF
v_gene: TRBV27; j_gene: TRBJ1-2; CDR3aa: CASSVDRGPRYGYTF
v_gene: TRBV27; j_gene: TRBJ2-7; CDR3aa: CATWGISSYEQYF
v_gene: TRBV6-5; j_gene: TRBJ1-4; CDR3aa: CASSLWGRDEKLFF
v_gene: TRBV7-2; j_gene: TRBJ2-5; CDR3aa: CASSLWADEDF
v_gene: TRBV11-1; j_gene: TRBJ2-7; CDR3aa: CASSFSGPAYEQYF
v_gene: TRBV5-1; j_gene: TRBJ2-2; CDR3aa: CASSLRLAGTGELFF
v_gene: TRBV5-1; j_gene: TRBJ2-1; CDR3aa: CASSWPRTEYNEQFF
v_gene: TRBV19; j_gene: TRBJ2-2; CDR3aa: CVSSPGLRVSNTGELFF
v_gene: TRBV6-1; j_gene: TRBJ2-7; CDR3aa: CASSPLTGVSYEQYF
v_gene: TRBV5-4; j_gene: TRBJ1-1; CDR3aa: CASSGDRENTEAFF
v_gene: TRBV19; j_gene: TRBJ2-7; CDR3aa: CASSIDITSRFRYEQYF
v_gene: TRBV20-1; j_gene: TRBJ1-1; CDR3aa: CRAGRVMNTEAFF
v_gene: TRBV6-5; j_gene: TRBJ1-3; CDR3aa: CASSEGVGAGNTIYF
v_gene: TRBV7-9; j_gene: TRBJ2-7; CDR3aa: CASSLRSRGGYEQYF
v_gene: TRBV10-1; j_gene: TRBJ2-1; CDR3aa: CASSEGGIEQFF
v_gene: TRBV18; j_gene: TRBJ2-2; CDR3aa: CASSPDRNTGELFF
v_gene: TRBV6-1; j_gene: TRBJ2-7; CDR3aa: CASNSGGSGGNEQYF
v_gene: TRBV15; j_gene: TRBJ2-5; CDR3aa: CATSRRSGQGGETQYF
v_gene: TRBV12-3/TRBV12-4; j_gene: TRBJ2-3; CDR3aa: CASMVRSTDTQYF
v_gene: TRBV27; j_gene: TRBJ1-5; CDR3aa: CASSSGQGIRNQPQHF
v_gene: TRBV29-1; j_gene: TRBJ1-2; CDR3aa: CSVAGSNYGYTF
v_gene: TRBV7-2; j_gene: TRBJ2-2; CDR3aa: CASSLAGGPSMTGELFF
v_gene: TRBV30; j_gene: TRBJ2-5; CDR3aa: CAWSVRGETQYF
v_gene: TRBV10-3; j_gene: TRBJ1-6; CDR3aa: CAISEQGAGSPLHF
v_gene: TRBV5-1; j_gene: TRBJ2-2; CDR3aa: CASSLTLAGGQNTGELFF
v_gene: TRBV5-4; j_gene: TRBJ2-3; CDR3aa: CASSLDRGLGDTQYF
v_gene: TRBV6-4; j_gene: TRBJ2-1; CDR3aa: CASSEAGGYNEQFF
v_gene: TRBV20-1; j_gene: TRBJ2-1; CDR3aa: CSASRHAGLFNEQFF
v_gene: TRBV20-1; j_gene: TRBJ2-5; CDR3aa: CSARDLGTSGRIQETQYF
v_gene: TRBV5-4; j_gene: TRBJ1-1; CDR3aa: CASSPPTPNTEAFF
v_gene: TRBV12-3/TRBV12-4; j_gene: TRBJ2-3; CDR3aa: CASSLQVTTDTQYF
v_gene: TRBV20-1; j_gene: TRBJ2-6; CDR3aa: CSARVTEMGDRRYSGANVLTF
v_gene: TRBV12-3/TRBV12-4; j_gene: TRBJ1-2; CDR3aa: CASKVEGGYGYTF
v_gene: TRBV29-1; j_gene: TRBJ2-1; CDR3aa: CSVPGTSGYNEQFF
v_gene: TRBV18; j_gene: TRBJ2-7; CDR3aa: CASSPPQGSYEQYF
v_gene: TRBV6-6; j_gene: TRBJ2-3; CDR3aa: CASETSGRVDTQYF
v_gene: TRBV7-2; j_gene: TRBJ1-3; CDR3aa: CASSGRDGSGNTIYF
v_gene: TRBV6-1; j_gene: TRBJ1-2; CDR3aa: CASSESVDLQGYTF
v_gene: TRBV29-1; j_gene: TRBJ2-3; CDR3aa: CSVEDFRLAGVADTQYF
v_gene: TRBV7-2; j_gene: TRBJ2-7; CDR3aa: CASTGEYEQYF
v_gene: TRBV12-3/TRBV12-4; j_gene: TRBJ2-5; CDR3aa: CASSLRSNQETQYF